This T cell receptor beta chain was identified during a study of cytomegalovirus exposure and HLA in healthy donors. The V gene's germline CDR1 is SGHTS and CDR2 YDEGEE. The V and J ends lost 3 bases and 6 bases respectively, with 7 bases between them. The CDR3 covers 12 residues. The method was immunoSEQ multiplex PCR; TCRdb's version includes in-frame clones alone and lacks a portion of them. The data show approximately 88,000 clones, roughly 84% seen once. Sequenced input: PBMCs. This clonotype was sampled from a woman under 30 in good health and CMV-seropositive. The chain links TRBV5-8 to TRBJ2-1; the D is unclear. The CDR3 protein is CASSSPGNEQFF. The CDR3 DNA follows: TGTGCCAGCAGCTCCCCCGGCAATGAGCAGTTCTTC.